These T cell receptor beta chains were read from a single sample in a study of cytomegalovirus exposure and HLA in healthy donors. This table comes from immunoSEQ multiplex PCR, and its TCRdb copy is limited to in-frame clones, with some not included. The sample includes approximately 120,000 clones, 73% of them seen just once. Sequenced material: PBMCs. Source of these receptors: a man aged 55 to 70 in good health and CMV-seropositive. CDR3s include the opening cysteine and the closing phenylalanine or tryptophan. The D gene is left open where the match is weak. Size values are once, few and many counts, or a class for expanded clones, and some rows have none.

CASSLEGAGGYTF | TGCGCCAGCAGCTTGGAGGGCGCGGGTGGCTACACCTTC | TRBJ1-2 | TRBV5-1 | NA | NA
CASSPFKGFQGLYGSFYNEQFF | TGTGCCAGCAGTCCCTTCAAGGGGTTTCAGGGGTTGTACGGTTCGTTCTACAATGAGCAGTTCTTC | TRBJ2-1 | TRBV27 | NA | once
CASSGRYTGPGANVLTF | TGTGCCAGCAGTGGAAGATACACAGGGCCTGGGGCCAACGTCCTGACTTTC | TRBJ2-6 | TRBV2 | NA | NA
CASMAAVLEYEKLFF | TGTGCCAGCATGGCCGCTGTATTGGAGTATGAAAAACTGTTTTTT | TRBJ1-4 | TRBV6-1 | NA | NA
CASSLEGGLGHVQNIQYF | TGTGCCAGCAGCTTGGAAGGGGGATTGGGACACGTACAAAACATTCAGTACTTC | TRBJ2-4 | TRBV5-4 | NA | few
CASSVWDRPPYNEQFF | TGTGCCAGCAGCGTCTGGGACAGGCCCCCCTACAATGAGCAGTTCTTC | TRBJ2-1 | TRBV9 | TRBD1 | few
CATSYSRDSTYEQYF | TGTGCCACCAGCTATTCTCGGGACAGCACCTACGAGCAGTACTTC | TRBJ2-7 | TRBV15 | TRBD1 | NA
CASSLASTAETQYF | TGCGCCAGCAGCTTGGCCTCAACAGCAGAGACCCAGTACTTC | TRBJ2-5 | TRBV5-1 | NA | once
CASRGLAGSADTQYF | TGCGCCAGCAGAGGACTAGCTGGTAGTGCAGATACGCAGTATTTT | TRBJ2-3 | TRBV10-2 | TRBD2 | NA
CASSAQQGGGEKLFF | TGTGCCAGCAGTGCCCAACAGGGGGGAGGAGAAAAACTGTTTTTT | TRBJ1-4 | TRBV27 | TRBD1 | few
CASSGSSQGEQYF | TGTGCCAGCAGTGGTTCATCCCAGGGGGAGCAGTACTTC | TRBJ2-7 | TRBV6-4 | NA | NA
CASSWTVLDNSPLHF | TGTGCCAGCAGCTGGACAGTGCTAGATAATTCACCCCTCCACTTT | TRBJ1-6 | TRBV7-9 | NA | NA
CASSLDRGTETQYF | TGTGCTAGCAGCTTAGACCGAGGAACGGAGACCCAGTACTTC | TRBJ2-5 | TRBV7-7 | NA | NA
CASSLDSLNTEAFF | TGTGCCAGCAGCTTGGACAGCTTGAACACTGAAGCTTTCTTT | TRBJ1-1 | TRBV5-4 | NA | NA
CASSSTSGRSYEQYF | TGTGCCAGCAGCTCGACGAGCGGGCGATCCTACGAGCAGTACTTC | TRBJ2-7 | TRBV7-2 | NA | NA
CASSPYRWDSPNSPLHF | TGTGCCAGCAGCCCCTATAGGTGGGACAGCCCTAATTCACCCCTCCACTTT | TRBJ1-6 | TRBV9 | TRBD1 | NA
CASSPRGREKLFF | TGTGCCAGCAGCCCTAGGGGGCGGGAAAAACTGTTTTTT | TRBJ1-4 | TRBV6-5 | TRBD1 | few
CASRPGTSGGNSYNEQFF | TGCGCCAGCAGGCCCGGGACTAGCGGGGGGAACTCCTACAATGAGCAGTTCTTC | TRBJ2-1 | TRBV5-1 | TRBD2 | once
CASASGQGDYEQYF | TGTGCCAGCGCATCCGGACAGGGGGATTACGAGCAGTACTTC | TRBJ2-7 | TRBV28 | TRBD1 | NA
CASSLTGLNTEAFF | TGTGCCAGCAGCTTGACAGGACTGAACACTGAAGCTTTCTTT | TRBJ1-1 | TRBV7-9 | NA | NA
CASSPNRVGLSGANVLTF | TGTGCCAGTAGTCCCAACAGGGTCGGCCTATCTGGGGCCAACGTCCTGACTTTC | TRBJ2-6 | TRBV19 | NA | NA
CASSLGGLAGVETQYF | TGCGCCAGCAGCTTAGGAGGACTAGCGGGGGTAGAGACCCAGTACTTC | TRBJ2-5 | TRBV5-1 | TRBD2 | few
CASSPPGQTNTEAFF | TGTGCCAGCTCACCACCGGGACAAACGAACACTGAAGCTTTCTTT | TRBJ1-1 | TRBV18 | NA | NA
CAWCVLGGTEAFF | TGTGCCTGGTGTGTGTTAGGGGGCACTGAAGCTTTCTTT | TRBJ1-1 | TRBV30 | NA | NA
CASTILEDGGYTF | TGTGCCAGCACCATACTAGAGGATGGGGGCTACACCTTC | TRBJ1-2 | TRBV6-6 | NA | once
CASSRTGGEQYF | TGCGCCAGCAGCCGGACAGGGGGAGAGCAGTACTTC | TRBJ2-7 | TRBV5-1 | TRBD1 | NA
CASSYGRGRTDTQYF | TGTGCCAGCAGTTACGGGAGGGGCCGCACGGATACGCAGTATTTT | TRBJ2-3 | TRBV6-5 | TRBD2 | NA
CASKQRRGNTDTQYF | TGTGCCAGCAAACAGAGGCGGGGGAACACAGATACGCAGTATTTT | TRBJ2-3 | TRBV5-4 | TRBD2 | NA
CAVGAAYEAFF | TGTGCCGTGGGGGCGGCCTATGAAGCTTTCTTT | TRBJ1-1 | TRBV19 | NA | NA
CAWAGHWSTEAFF | TGTGCCTGGGCAGGGCACTGGTCCACTGAAGCTTTCTTT | TRBJ1-1 | TRBV30 | NA | NA
CASSLTSVSGGALATDTQYF | TGTGCCAGCAGCTTAACTTCTGTTAGCGGGGGGGCCTTAGCAACAGATACGCAGTATTTT | TRBJ2-3 | TRBV7-3 | TRBD2 | NA
CASSLALTSGYNEQFF | TGCGCCAGCAGCTTGGCCTTGACTAGCGGTTACAATGAGCAGTTCTTC | TRBJ2-1 | TRBV5-1 | TRBD2 | NA
CASRWGGDGYTF | TGTGCCAGCAGATGGGGCGGGGATGGCTACACCTTC | TRBJ1-2 | TRBV7-9 | NA | once
CASSIRGSFSYEQYF | TGTGCCAGTAGTATCAGAGGCTCCTTCTCCTACGAGCAGTACTTC | TRBJ2-7 | TRBV19 | NA | NA
CASSLGGRGKTEAFF | TGTGCCAGCAGCTTAGGGGGACGCGGGAAAACTGAAGCTTTCTTT | TRBJ1-1 | TRBV11-2 | NA | few
CASSSTGFMNTEAFF | TGTGCCAGCAGCTCTACAGGGTTCATGAACACTGAAGCTTTCTTT | TRBJ1-1 | TRBV7-9 | NA | NA
CASSRPDSKDTQYF | TGTGCCAGCAGCCGTCCGGACAGCAAAGATACGCAGTATTTT | TRBJ2-3 | TRBV5-5 | NA | NA
CASSKERETQYF | TGTGCCAGCTCCAAAGAGAGAGAGACCCAGTACTTC | TRBJ2-5 | TRBV18 | NA | NA
CASSETGHEQYF | TGTGCCAGCAGTGAGACAGGGCACGAGCAGTACTTC | TRBJ2-7 | TRBV25-1 | TRBD1 | few
CASSLSRSGSGVGGYTF | TGTGCCAGCAGCTTATCTCGGTCTGGGTCGGGGGTTGGTGGCTACACCTTC | TRBJ1-2 | TRBV7-2 | NA | once
CASSSENQPQHF | TGTGCCAGCAGCTCGGAGAATCAGCCCCAGCATTTT | TRBJ1-5 | TRBV5-6 | NA | NA
CASSSGQGKNIQYF | TGTGCCAGCAGCTCCGGACAGGGCAAAAACATTCAGTACTTC | TRBJ2-4 | TRBV7-3 | TRBD1 | NA
CASSLASGGRETQYF | TGTGCCAGCAGCTTAGCGTCAGGGGGACGGGAGACCCAGTACTTC | TRBJ2-5 | TRBV7-3 | TRBD1 | NA
CASSLKGDTIYF | TGTGCCAGCAGCTTAAAGGGAGACACCATATATTTT | TRBJ1-3 | TRBV11-2 | NA | few
CAISELSGWGYTF | TGTGCCATCAGTGAGTTGTCCGGGTGGGGCTACACCTTC | TRBJ1-2 | TRBV10-3 | NA | NA